This TCR beta chain was identified during a study of cytomegalovirus exposure and HLA in healthy donors. Study-wide background: Out of 398 genotyped donors, about 80% belonged to the Caucasian-associated ancestry cluster. Study conclusions and caveats: Indistinguishability led to the exclusion of some V segments, TRBV6-2 and TRBV6-3 included.

13 Jbeta primers and 60 Vbeta primers were used for the PCR. Sequencing used immunoSEQ multiplex PCR; TCRdb keeps in-frame clones, though not all of them. The sample has a few hundred thousand clones, 80% seen once. This clone came up a few times. Its antigen remains unknown. V was cut by 3 bases and J by 5 bases, with 6 bases left in between. The CDR3 length is 12 residues. The germline V gene encodes CDR1 KGHSH and CDR2 LQKENI. Material for sequencing was PBMCs. The clonotype was recovered from a girl aged 2 to 9 in good health and CMV-seronegative. This chain links TRBV18 with TRBJ2-3, with no clear D. The chain's CDR3 is CASSPIRDTQYF. The CDR3 bases are TGTGCCAGCTCACCTATCCGAGATACGCAGTATTTT.